One sample yielded the 8 T cell receptor beta chains listed below, sequenced in a study. TCRdb itself ran the 5' RACE reads through MiXCR, one entry per CDR3 protein. The table records about 50,000 distinct CDR3 sequences, 28% of them present only once. What was sequenced was naive CD4+ T cells sorted from blood. The subset denotes: naive CD4+ T cells, CD4+CD45RA+CD25-. All receptors come from a female donor with breast cancer.

As to this clonotype: A read error may produce the germline difference seen at one junction end. Written as DNA, the CDR3 is TGTGCCAGCAGTTACTCTACTAGCCGAAACGAGCAGCACTTC. Residues: CASSYSTSRNEQHF. This chain connects TRBV6-5 to TRBJ2-7, with TRBD2 as a possible D gene (6 bases). Germline V gives CDR1 MNHEY, CDR2 SVGAGI. The CDR3 length is 14 residues.

The V gene is TRBV24-1, the J gene TRBJ2-7; D unclear. This CDR3 comprises 14 residues. Trimming took off 3 bases at V and 9 bases at J, with 17 bases between the two ends. CDR1 KGHDR and CDR2 SFDVKD come from the germline V gene. CDR3 bases: TGTGCCACCAGTGATCCCTCTATAACTCTGGGGCAGTACTTC. This translates into CATSDPSITLGQYF.

Only a few counts were recorded for this clonotype. J is TRBJ1-1 and V is TRBV6-5; unclear D gene. V gave up 7 bases and J gave up 5 bases, with 8 bases separating them. From germline, CDR1 is MNHEY and CDR2 SVGAGI. This CDR3 has 11 amino acids. CDR3 sequence (DNA): TGTGCCAGCAATCTAGGAACTGAAGCTTTCTTT. This sequence encodes CASNLGTEAFF.

This clonotype was detected only a few times. CDR3 sequence (DNA): TGTGCCAGCAGCGTAGGTTCAAGATTACAAGGGACAGAACAGCATTTT. Protein sequence: CASSVGSRLQGTEQHF. The rearrangement uses TRBV9 and TRBJ1-5, with 7 nucleotides matching TRBD1. The CDR3 runs to 16 residues. The germline CDR1 and CDR2 sequences are SGDLS and YYNGEE. Trimming took 0 bases from V and 13 from J; bases not matched to a gene: 16.

Note on this clonotype: This may stem from a read error, because a much larger clone lies one nucleotide away. The rearrangement uses TRBV4-2 and TRBJ2-7, with a tentative D call TRBD2 (7 bases). The length of the CDR3 is 15 residues. Germline assignment: CDR1 LGHNA and CDR2 YNFKEQ. The CDR3 DNA sequence: TGTGCCGGCAGCCAAGATAGGGGGGGTGACTACGAGCAGTACTTC. This translates into CAGSQDRGGDYEQYF.

CDR3 residues: CASREGLTDTQYF. The CDR3 coding sequence is TGTGCCAGCAGAGAGGGGCTCACAGATACGCAGTATTTT. This rearrangement joins TRBV12-3 or TRBV12-4 to TRBJ2-3; the D call may be TRBD1 or TRBD2 (5 bases each). Trimming shortened V by 6 bases and J by 2 bases, and 9 bases separated the two germline ends. The CDR3 totals 13 residues.

This chain uses TRBV20-1 with TRBJ2-5; the D gene is possibly TRBD2 (6 bases). V lost 1 base to trimming and J lost 7 bases, with 10 bases between them. CDR3 length: 12 residues. In germline, CDR1 is DFQATT, CDR2 SNEGSKA (reference sequence). CDR3 sequence reads: CSARALGGTQYF. DNA for the CDR3: TGCAGTGCTAGAGCCTTGGGAGGGACCCAGTACTTC.

The chain is built from TRBV9 and TRBJ2-5, with D uncertain. CDR3 length: 13 residues. Trimming stripped 4 bases from V and 1 base from J, with 8 bases between. Germline V lookup: CDR1 SGDLS, CDR2 YYNGEE. This CDR3 reads CASSPLSQETQYF. As DNA, the CDR3 is TGTGCCAGCAGCCCCCTGTCCCAAGAGACCCAGTACTTC.